This T cell receptor (beta chain) is drawn from a study of shared clonotypes between healthy human individuals. The wider study: Those who served as donors were a couple of women and a few men between the ages of 18 and 49.

This CDR3 spans 18 amino acids. V shed 2 bases and J shed 5 bases, with 22 bases lying between them. Germline CDR1 and CDR2: MDHEN and SYDVKM. Positively selected for CCR7, the CD45RO-negative cells used as naive CD8 cells excluded terminally differentiated effector memory CD45RA+ cells. As regards this clone: The antigen is unknown.

Study findings and constraints: Clonotype sharing among donors was thought likely to change with sequencing depth. Memory subsets generally showed lower estimated richness than naive subsets.

TCRdb keeps only in-frame clones here, not all; method: immunoSEQ multiplex PCR. The table records around 2,000,000 clones, around 96% of them present only once. The chain employs TRBV28 and TRBJ1-5; the D gene is possibly TRBD1 (6 bases). The sample was naive CD8+ T cells sorted from blood. This clonotype originated in a man aged 18 to 30 in good health. The CDR3 DNA is TGTGCCAGCAGTTTAACGGTAGGACCCGGGGGCTATCATCAGCCCCAGCATTTT. Translation: CASSLTVGPGGYHQPQHF.